The 18 T cell receptor beta chains listed next were all sequenced from one sample in a study of regulatory T cells in long-lasting Graves disease. Described time point: persistent/refractory GD, antithyroid drugs over 5 years with positive TRAb. RNA extracted from PBMCs served as the sequencing template. Assembly of TCR beta libraries relied on iRepertoire HTBI primers together with Arm-PCR of CDR3 regions. TCRdb passed the multiplex PCR reads through MiXCR, listing each CDR3 protein once. This sample has 400,000 to 500,000 distinct CDR3 sequences; roughly 23% occur once, and the top ten carry 13% to 15%. Source: peripheral blood mononuclear cells (PBMCs), taken when the disease was refractory, from a patient treated with antithyroid drugs. These receptors were taken from a female donor with Graves disease.

J is TRBJ2-7 and V is TRBV6-9; 8 nucleotides match TRBD1. After removal of 3 bases from V and 2 bases from J, the junction contained 6 bases not matched to a gene. Germline values: CDR1 MNHGY, CDR2 SVAAGI. The CDR3 is made up of 15 amino acids. CDR3 protein: CASSYQQGVTYEQYF. CDR3 DNA: TGTGCCAGCAGTTACCAACAGGGGGTGACCTACGAGCAGTACTTC.

V is TRBV6-2 or TRBV6-3 and J is TRBJ1-1, with D tentatively TRBD1 (5 bases). The CDR3 has 14 residues. Trimming stripped 7 bases from V and 5 bases from J, with 17 bases between. Germline V lookup: CDR1 MNHEY, CDR2 SVGEGT. The CDR3 reads CASKTNEGFTEAFF. The DNA of the CDR3 is TGTGCCAGCAAAACTAACGAGGGGTTTACTGAAGCTTTCTTT.

V gene TRBV19 combines with J gene TRBJ2-6, with 10 bases aligning to TRBD2. The CDR3 is made up of 18 amino acids. Looked up from germline, CDR1 is LNHDA and CDR2 is SQIVND (reference sequence). The V and J ends lost 3 bases and 2 bases, in that order; junction bases with no gene match: 7. For the CDR3, the DNA is TGTGCCAGTAGTATGCGGAGCGGGAGGGCCCCTGGGGCCAACGTCCTGACTTTC. Its translation: CASSMRSGRAPGANVLTF.

The rearrangement links TRBV28 to TRBJ2-1, with D perhaps matching TRBD2 (5 bases). Per germline, CDR1 MDHEN and CDR2 SYDVKM. There are 15 residues in the CDR3. With 5 bases removed from V and 1 base from J, the gap between germline ends came to 12 bases. CDR3 sequence reads: CASSDTGMSYNEQFF. The DNA for the CDR3 is TGTGCCAGCAGTGATACCGGGATGTCCTACAATGAGCAGTTCTTC.

The chain employs TRBV15 and TRBJ2-7; 10 nucleotides line up with TRBD1. The germline V gene has CDR1 LNHNV and CDR2 YYDKDF (reference sequence). J lost 6 bases, V lost 2 bases, and 7 bases had no gene match. This CDR3 region has 15 residues. CDR3 in amino acids: CATSRNRQGALEQYF. The CDR3 bases are TGTGCCACCAGCAGAAACAGACAGGGGGCCCTCGAGCAGTACTTC.

The CDR3 nucleotides read TGTGCCAGCAGCTTGGTAGGGGGCGTCGAGCAGTACTTC. Amino acid sequence: CASSLVGGVEQYF. V is TRBV5-8 and J is TRBJ2-7; 7 bases align to TRBD1. The CDR3 spans 13 residues. Unmatched junction bases numbered 3, after V lost 0 bases and J lost 6 bases. Germline assignment: CDR1 SGHTS and CDR2 YDEGEE. The full variable domain, its missing parts supplied by reference TRBV5-8 and TRBJ2-7, is EAGVTQSPTHLIKTRGQQATLRCSPISGHTSVYWYQQALGLGLQFLLWYDEGEERNRGNFPPRFSGRQFPNYSSELNVNALELEDSALYLCASSLVGGVEQYFGPGTRLTVT.

This clonotype has a handful of counts. This chain connects TRBV5-1 to TRBJ1-2; weak D call: TRBD1 (5 bases). Germline loops: CDR1 SGHRS, CDR2 YFSETQ. Trimming cost V 3 bases and J 8 bases, with 17 bases left between them. This CDR3 has 14 residues. The CDR3 coding sequence is TGCGCCAGCAGCTCAATTTCCGACAGTGGCGGCTACACCTTC. Its translation is CASSSISDSGGYTF.

This clonotype occurred many times. This rearrangement joins TRBV12-3 or TRBV12-4 to TRBJ1-5, with D unclear. The CDR3 has 14 amino acids. V was cut by 4 bases and J by 7 bases, with 14 bases left in between. The CDR3 DNA reads as TGTGCCAGCAGTTGGGCTGGTCGGGGACAGCCCCAGCATTTT. Residues: CASSWAGRGQPQHF.

This clonotype has at least ten counts. The gene calls are TRBV28 and TRBJ2-7; a weak D match, TRBD1 (5 bases). The CDR3 is 13 residues long. Trimming removed 7 bases from V and 4 bases from J, with 14 bases in between. Germline V gives CDR1 MDHEN, CDR2 SYDVKM. CDR3: CASKGQGRYEQYF. The DNA of the CDR3 is TGTGCCAGCAAGGGGCAGGGTCGGTACGAGCAGTACTTC.

This clonotype was observed a few times. The rearrangement uses TRBV6-1 and TRBJ2-5; weak D call: TRBD1 (6 bases). CDR1 is MNHNS, CDR2 SASEGT, per germline. The CDR3 runs 14 residues. The ends were cut back, 6 bases at V and 2 bases at J, with 13 bases in the middle. This CDR3 is CASSNPGEQETQYF. The CDR3 DNA reads TGTGCCAGCAGCAACCCAGGGGAACAAGAGACCCAGTACTTC.

This clonotype was seen many times. V and J are TRBV28 and TRBJ1-6, with 7 positions matching TRBD1. V was clipped by 2 bases and J by 5 bases; unmatched bases: 6. The CDR3 covers 16 residues. The germline V gene encodes CDR1 MDHEN and CDR2 SYDVKM. CDR3 in DNA: TGTGCCAGCAGTTTAACTCCCGGGACAGATAATTCACCCCTCCACTTT. Protein product: CASSLTPGTDNSPLHF.

The chain couples TRBV4-1 to TRBJ2-2; D gene unclear. This CDR3 has 16 amino acids. Germline values: CDR1 MGHRA, CDR2 YSYEKL. The germline V and J ends were trimmed by 1 base and 2 bases, with 11 bases remaining between them. CDR3 amino acids: CASSQALPGNTGELFF. The CDR3 DNA reads as TGCGCCAGCAGCCAAGCTTTACCAGGAAACACCGGGGAGCTGTTTTTT.

The chain joins TRBV30 to TRBJ2-7; 8 nucleotides agree with TRBD1. There are 14 residues in the CDR3. J gave up 8 bases and V 3 bases, and 12 bases lay outside the gene matches. Germline V gives CDR1 GTSNPN, CDR2 SVGIG (reference sequence). The CDR3 nucleotides read TGTGCCTGGAGAGCCGGGACAGGTGAGGCTCAGCAGTACTTC. Its protein product is CAWRAGTGEAQQYF.

This clonotype was recorded a few times. The chain uses TRBV12-3 or TRBV12-4 and TRBJ1-4; 7 nucleotides match TRBD1. This CDR3 region has 16 residues. With 2 bases clipped from V and 5 bases from J, the junction kept 8 bases outside the gene matches. CDR3 coding DNA: TGTGCCAGCAGTTTATTTCCGGCAGGGGGGAATGAAAAACTGTTTTTT. It translates to CASSLFPAGGNEKLFF.

This clonotype was found many times. This chain uses TRBV7-8 with TRBJ2-6; 7 nucleotides line up with TRBD1. V shed 5 bases and J 2 bases; nucleotides not matched to a gene: 6. Germline V gene data show CDR1 as SGHVS and CDR2 as FQNEAQ. CDR3 length: 16 residues. CDR3 nucleotides: TGTGCCAGCAGCGGAAGAGGGGGCGCTGGGGCCAACGTCCTGACTTTC. Translating it yields CASSGRGGAGANVLTF.

The genes are TRBV15 and TRBJ2-2; D gene uncertain. This CDR3 contains 12 residues. Germline V gene sequence: CDR1 LNHNV, CDR2 YYDKDF (reference sequence). V was cut by 4 bases and J by 5 bases, with 5 bases left in between. The DNA of the CDR3 is TGTGCCACCAGCACCGGAACCGGGGAGCTGTTTTTT. Translation gives CATSTGTGELFF.

The J gene is TRBJ2-1, the V gene TRBV7-9, with TRBD2 matching 7 bases. The CDR3 spans 15 residues. Germline V gene data show CDR1 as SEHNR and CDR2 as FQNEAQ (reference sequence). V was pared by 2 bases and J by 10 bases, with 11 bases of the junction left unmatched. DNA for the CDR3: TGTGCCAGCAGCTTAAGTCTGGGAGGGCCTCGGGAGCAGTTCTTC. Translation: CASSLSLGGPREQFF.

This clonotype has a count of ten or more. The chain employs TRBV2 and TRBJ1-6; D not resolved. The CDR3 is made up of 14 amino acids. Trimming removed 8 bases at V and 0 bases at J, with 8 bases between. The germline gives CDR1 SNHLY, CDR2 FYNNEI. Written as DNA, the CDR3 is TGTGCCAGCTTCCGGGACTCCTATAATTCACCCCTCCACTTT. Its protein is CASFRDSYNSPLHF.